A selection of T cell receptor beta chains follows, all from one sample in a study of shared clonotypes between healthy human individuals. Clones were read by immunoSEQ multiplex PCR, and TCRdb kept only the in-frame ones, dropping some. This repertoire shows 2.5 million or so clones, 85% to 95% found once; its top ten account for roughly 0.15%. Sequencing used naive CD4+ T cells sorted from blood. The receptors come from a young man in good health. Both conserved end residues are part of each CDR3. D genes are given only for firm matches. A clone size is listed for some rows: how often the clone was seen (once, few, many), or a class if it is expanded.

v_gene: TRBV6-5; d_gene: TRBD1; j_gene: TRBJ2-7; abundance: -; CDR3nt: TGTGCCAGCACCCCAGGGGGCCCCTCTGGCGAGCAGTACTTC; CDR3aa: CASTPGGPSGEQYF
v_gene: TRBV5-1; d_gene: -; j_gene: TRBJ2-5; abundance: few; CDR3nt: TGCGCCAGCAGCCAGCAAGAGACCCAGTACTTC; CDR3aa: CASSQQETQYF
v_gene: TRBV11-2; d_gene: -; j_gene: TRBJ2-7; abundance: -; CDR3nt: TGTGCCAGCAGCTCCTTGTCCGGGGCGGGCTACGAGCAGTACTTC; CDR3aa: CASSSLSGAGYEQYF
v_gene: TRBV13; d_gene: -; j_gene: TRBJ1-3; abundance: -; CDR3nt: TGTGCCAGCAGCGGGGGGCGCGTAAACACCATATATTTT; CDR3aa: CASSGGRVNTIYF
v_gene: TRBV6-6; d_gene: TRBD1; j_gene: TRBJ1-2; abundance: -; CDR3nt: TGTGCCAGCAGTTACCCGATTCGGGACAGGGACGGCTACACCTTC; CDR3aa: CASSYPIRDRDGYTF
v_gene: TRBV6-1; d_gene: -; j_gene: TRBJ1-1; abundance: -; CDR3nt: TGTGCCAGCGAAGGCGCCCCGACTGAAGCTTTCTTT; CDR3aa: CASEGAPTEAFF
v_gene: TRBV5-1; d_gene: -; j_gene: TRBJ2-5; abundance: -; CDR3nt: TGCGCCAGCAGCTTGAACGAGCAGCTATCCCAAGAGACCCAGTACTTC; CDR3aa: CASSLNEQLSQETQYF
v_gene: TRBV4-2; d_gene: TRBD2; j_gene: TRBJ2-7; abundance: -; CDR3nt: TGTGCCAGCAGCTTGGCGGGGGGGCTTTCCTACGAGCAGTACTTC; CDR3aa: CASSLAGGLSYEQYF
v_gene: TRBV7-2; d_gene: -; j_gene: TRBJ2-4; abundance: -; CDR3nt: TGTGCCAGCAGCTCCGTTTCACAGGGAAACATTCAGTACTTC; CDR3aa: CASSSVSQGNIQYF
v_gene: TRBV6-6; d_gene: -; j_gene: TRBJ2-1; abundance: once; CDR3nt: TGTGCCAGCAGTTACTTAGGCCCGGGACGATACAATGAGCAGTTCTTC; CDR3aa: CASSYLGPGRYNEQFF
v_gene: TRBV5-4; d_gene: -; j_gene: TRBJ2-3; abundance: -; CDR3nt: TGTGCCAGCAGCTCGGGGACAGATACGCAGTATTTT; CDR3aa: CASSSGTDTQYF
v_gene: TRBV27; d_gene: -; j_gene: TRBJ1-1; abundance: -; CDR3nt: TGTGCCAGCAGTGCAACAGGCCTTGGGGTATTAGCTTTCTTT; CDR3aa: CASSATGLGVLAFF
v_gene: TRBV19; d_gene: TRBD1; j_gene: TRBJ1-2; abundance: -; CDR3nt: TGTGCCAGTAGCGACAGGGGGTACTATGGCTACACCTTC; CDR3aa: CASSDRGYYGYTF
v_gene: TRBV6-1; d_gene: -; j_gene: TRBJ2-3; abundance: -; CDR3nt: TGTGCCAGCACTTTAGGGGGGACAGATACGCAGTATTTT; CDR3aa: CASTLGGTDTQYF
v_gene: TRBV30; d_gene: -; j_gene: TRBJ1-2; abundance: -; CDR3nt: TGTGCCTGGATCGGCAGGGAGAGCTATGGCTACACCTTC; CDR3aa: CAWIGRESYGYTF
v_gene: TRBV4-1; d_gene: -; j_gene: TRBJ2-1; abundance: -; CDR3nt: TGCGCCAGCAGCTTGGGAAGCTCCTACAATGAGCAGTTCTTC; CDR3aa: CASSLGSSYNEQFF
v_gene: TRBV6-1; d_gene: TRBD2; j_gene: TRBJ2-1; abundance: -; CDR3nt: TGTGCCAGTGGGCGGGAGCCCTCCTACAATGAGCAGTTCTTC; CDR3aa: CASGREPSYNEQFF
v_gene: TRBV6-5; d_gene: -; j_gene: TRBJ1-6; abundance: -; CDR3nt: TGTGCCAGCAGTTACTCGGGTCAGGGAAGCTCACCCCTCCACTTT; CDR3aa: CASSYSGQGSSPLHF
v_gene: TRBV6-6; d_gene: TRBD1; j_gene: TRBJ1-6; abundance: -; CDR3nt: TGTGCCAGCAGTTTCAGCCGGGACAGGGGCTCCTCACCCCTCCACTTT; CDR3aa: CASSFSRDRGSSPLHF
v_gene: TRBV2; d_gene: -; j_gene: TRBJ2-3; abundance: -; CDR3nt: TGTGCCAGCAGGGCGGAAGCGAACACAGATACGCAGTATTTT; CDR3aa: CASRAEANTDTQYF
v_gene: TRBV5-1; d_gene: -; j_gene: TRBJ1-4; abundance: -; CDR3nt: TGCGCCAGCAGCTTGGCGCCCGGGACAAATGAAAAACTGTTTTTT; CDR3aa: CASSLAPGTNEKLFF
v_gene: TRBV2; d_gene: -; j_gene: TRBJ2-2; abundance: -; CDR3nt: TGTGCCAGCAGGAAATCTACAATCACCGGGGAGCTGTTTTTT; CDR3aa: CASRKSTITGELFF
v_gene: TRBV5-1; d_gene: -; j_gene: TRBJ2-4; abundance: -; CDR3nt: TGCGCCAGCAGCTTGCCCTCCGAGAAAAACATTCAGTACTTC; CDR3aa: CASSLPSEKNIQYF
v_gene: TRBV4-3; d_gene: TRBD1; j_gene: TRBJ2-7; abundance: -; CDR3nt: TGCGCCAGCAGCCAAGTCCCGACGGGGACAGGGGGCTACGAGCAGTACTTC; CDR3aa: CASSQVPTGTGGYEQYF
v_gene: TRBV5-4; d_gene: TRBD1; j_gene: TRBJ2-3; abundance: once; CDR3nt: TGTGCCAGCAGCTGGGGGACAGGGGGTACAGATACGCAGTATTTT; CDR3aa: CASSWGTGGTDTQYF
v_gene: TRBV19; d_gene: TRBD2; j_gene: TRBJ2-5; abundance: -; CDR3nt: TGTGCCAGTAGTATCGCTAGCGGGAAAGAGACCCAGTACTTC; CDR3aa: CASSIASGKETQYF
v_gene: TRBV5-6; d_gene: -; j_gene: TRBJ2-7; abundance: once; CDR3nt: TGTGCCAGCAGCTTGGCTCTAGCGTTAAATTCCTACGAGCAGTACTTC; CDR3aa: CASSLALALNSYEQYF
v_gene: TRBV23-1; d_gene: -; j_gene: TRBJ1-4; abundance: -; CDR3nt: TGCGCCAGCAGAAGACATCTCGCAACTAATGAAAAACTGTTTTTT; CDR3aa: CASRRHLATNEKLFF
v_gene: TRBV18; d_gene: -; j_gene: TRBJ2-5; abundance: -; CDR3nt: TGTGCCAGCTCACCACGCGGGACGTTAGGGGAGACCCAGTACTTC; CDR3aa: CASSPRGTLGETQYF
v_gene: TRBV5-1; d_gene: -; j_gene: TRBJ2-3; abundance: -; CDR3nt: TGCGCCAGCGGCGACTCGCGAACAGATACGCAGTATTTT; CDR3aa: CASGDSRTDTQYF
v_gene: TRBV5-6; d_gene: -; j_gene: TRBJ1-3; abundance: -; CDR3nt: TGTGCCAGCAGAGTACAGGGTGCGAACACCATATATTTT; CDR3aa: CASRVQGANTIYF
v_gene: TRBV29-1; d_gene: -; j_gene: TRBJ2-3; abundance: -; CDR3nt: TGCAGCGTTGATATCTCATGGTCAGATACGCAGTATTTT; CDR3aa: CSVDISWSDTQYF
v_gene: TRBV5-1; d_gene: -; j_gene: TRBJ1-4; abundance: -; CDR3nt: TGCGCCAGCAGCCCTGACAGAACGGCTAATGAAAAACTGTTTTTT; CDR3aa: CASSPDRTANEKLFF
v_gene: TRBV5-1; d_gene: TRBD2; j_gene: TRBJ2-3; abundance: -; CDR3nt: TGCGCCAGCAGCTTGGAAGCGGGGGGGCTCACAGATACGCAGTATTTT; CDR3aa: CASSLEAGGLTDTQYF
v_gene: TRBV7-2; d_gene: -; j_gene: TRBJ1-2; abundance: -; CDR3nt: TGTGCCAGCAGCTTAGAGATTTTGAGGGTCCCTAACTATGGCTACACCTTC; CDR3aa: CASSLEILRVPNYGYTF
v_gene: TRBV30; d_gene: -; j_gene: TRBJ2-1; abundance: -; CDR3nt: TGTGCCTGGATTAAAAATGGTAAATGGGAGAATGAGCAGTTCTTC; CDR3aa: CAWIKNGKWENEQFF
v_gene: TRBV7-9; d_gene: -; j_gene: TRBJ1-1; abundance: once; CDR3nt: TGTGCCAGCAGCTTTACCCCGGACAGCCCAAACACTGAAGCTTTCTTT; CDR3aa: CASSFTPDSPNTEAFF
v_gene: TRBV30; d_gene: -; j_gene: TRBJ1-2; abundance: -; CDR3nt: TGTGCCTGGGACAGGAACTATGGCTACACCTTC; CDR3aa: CAWDRNYGYTF
v_gene: TRBV6-5; d_gene: -; j_gene: TRBJ1-1; abundance: -; CDR3nt: TGTGCCAGCAGTTACTCGGGGGGTCTGGCTGAAGCTTTCTTT; CDR3aa: CASSYSGGLAEAFF
v_gene: TRBV7-9; d_gene: TRBD1; j_gene: TRBJ1-4; abundance: -; CDR3nt: TGTGCCAGCAGCTTACTGGGACAGGGAAATGAAAAACTGTTTTTT; CDR3aa: CASSLLGQGNEKLFF
v_gene: TRBV2; d_gene: -; j_gene: TRBJ1-4; abundance: -; CDR3nt: TGTGCCAGCAAGGGCGGGGGGACTGAAAAACTGTTTTTT; CDR3aa: CASKGGGTEKLFF
v_gene: TRBV18; d_gene: -; j_gene: TRBJ2-3; abundance: -; CDR3nt: TGTGCCAGCTCACCACGGGGCGGCAGAGATACGCAGTATTTT; CDR3aa: CASSPRGGRDTQYF
v_gene: TRBV15; d_gene: -; j_gene: TRBJ1-1; abundance: -; CDR3nt: TGTGCCACCAGCAGTCGCGGTGGAGGAGATCGTCGAGAAGCTTTCTTT; CDR3aa: CATSSRGGGDRREAFF
v_gene: TRBV7-2; d_gene: TRBD1; j_gene: TRBJ1-6; abundance: -; CDR3nt: TGTGCCAGCAGCTTAGCCGGGACAGGGCTTTACTCACCCCTCCACTTT; CDR3aa: CASSLAGTGLYSPLHF
v_gene: TRBV10-1; d_gene: -; j_gene: TRBJ1-1; abundance: -; CDR3nt: TGCGCCAGCAGTGAGTCGGGCAGGGTCACTGAAGCTTTCTTT; CDR3aa: CASSESGRVTEAFF
v_gene: TRBV28; d_gene: -; j_gene: TRBJ2-1; abundance: -; CDR3nt: TGTGCCAGCAGTTCCTCCCTAGTGGAAGATGAGCAGTTCTTC; CDR3aa: CASSSSLVEDEQFF
v_gene: TRBV2; d_gene: -; j_gene: TRBJ1-5; abundance: once; CDR3nt: TGTGCCAGCAAAAACAGGGAGGGGTTTGGAAGCAATCAGCCCCAGCATTTT; CDR3aa: CASKNREGFGSNQPQHF
v_gene: TRBV2; d_gene: -; j_gene: TRBJ1-4; abundance: -; CDR3nt: TGTGCCAGCACCGCCAACCTGGGACTTTGGGAAAAACTGTTTTTT; CDR3aa: CASTANLGLWEKLFF
v_gene: TRBV9; d_gene: -; j_gene: TRBJ2-7; abundance: -; CDR3nt: TGTGCCAGCAGCGTGGACCCCTCCTCCTACGAGCAGTACTTC; CDR3aa: CASSVDPSSYEQYF
v_gene: TRBV4-1; d_gene: -; j_gene: TRBJ1-1; abundance: -; CDR3nt: TGCGCCAGCAGCCAAGCCTTACCTCCGGGGTACGCTGAAGCTTTCTTT; CDR3aa: CASSQALPPGYAEAFF